This T cell receptor (beta chain) was identified in a study of T cells after yellow fever vaccination. This CDR3 is 12 amino acids long. The germline V gene encodes CDR1 SNHLY and CDR2 FYNNEI. V was trimmed by 2 bases and J by 4 bases, leaving 5 bases between them. This clonotype occurred many times. TCRdb redid the calling of the 5' RACE reads with MiXCR, one entry per CDR3 protein. The table has more than 350,000 distinct CDR3 sequences, under 14% seen once; the top ten hold about 17%. The receptor was derived from a man aged 18 to 29 who received the YFV17D yellow fever vaccine. The source material was PBMCs, sampled on the day of the first yellow fever vaccination. J is TRBJ1-2 and V is TRBV2; D gene uncertain. The CDR3: CASSESAYGYTF. The CDR3 DNA reads as TGTGCCAGCAGTGAATCGGCCTATGGCTACACCTTC.